The source of this TCR beta chain is a study of regulatory T cells in long-lasting Graves disease. Germline V CDR1 and CDR2: SGHRS, YFSETQ. The V gene end was trimmed by 6 bases and the J gene end by 0 bases; junction bases not matched to a gene: 5. The CDR3 is 15 amino acids. With iRepertoire HTBI primers and Arm-PCR of CDR3 regions, TCR beta libraries were built. Each CDR3 protein is one row after TCRdb ran MiXCR on the multiplex PCR reads. Altogether roughly 510,000 distinct CDR3 sequences are present, 16% being singletons, with the ten largest covering around 12%. The time point: newly diagnosed GD, antithyroid drugs for less than 3 months. Extracted RNA from PBMCs served as the source of the TCR library. The sample holds many counts of this clonotype. This same sample was also taken into another study, of T cells in Graves' hyperthyroidism and ophthalmopathy.

This chain connects TRBV5-1 to TRBJ2-2, with 7 positions matching TRBD2. The sequence was obtained from a man in his late teens or twenties with Graves disease. The specimen comprised peripheral blood mononuclear cells (PBMCs), sampled at new diagnosis, from a patient treated with antithyroid drugs. This CDR3 is CASNAGRSNTGELFF. The DNA of the CDR3 is TGCGCCAGCAACGCCGGGAGGTCGAACACCGGGGAGCTGTTTTTT.